The subject of this entry is one TCR beta chain. These data originate in a study of shared T cell receptors in the human thymus. V lost 3 bases and J lost 7, with 22 bases in between. The CDR3 extends over 17 amino acids. CDR1 is SGDLS, CDR2 YYNGEE, per germline. Profiled with immunoSEQ multiplex PCR; TCRdb holds only in-frame clones, not every one. The data hold 600,000 or so clones, with around 87% observed a single time. These data are also associated with another study on human thymus T cells. That source reports: The donors were infants in Finland with congenital heart defects, otherwise immunologically healthy. Corrective heart surgery yielded the resections from which the thymus tissue came. What appeared biased in thymic and blood repertoires was the usage of V and J genes. Related research has reported that thymic repertoires overlap highly among unrelated individuals.

The TCR sequence derives from a boy in the first two years of life with a congenital heart defect. The chain couples TRBV9 to TRBJ2-2, with D perhaps TRBD1 (5 bases). Sequenced input: thymocytes. DNA for the CDR3: TGTGCCAGCAGCGCTAGGGGCTTAGGATCACCTTACGGGGAGCTGTTTTTT. This translates into CASSARGLGSPYGELFF.